This T cell receptor beta chain was obtained from a study of blood T cell repertoires in COVID-19. Study-level background: Sample material is recorded as cDNA or gDNA derived from T cells, B-cell-depleted T cells, or PBMCs.

Trimming removed 3 bases from V and 3 bases from J, with 8 bases in between. The length of the CDR3 is 13 residues. Germline CDR1 is SGHNT and CDR2 is YENEEA. As processed by the authors: Amplification of reference gene primers was used by the study to estimate nucleated cell counts. Clones were read by immunoSEQ multiplex PCR, and TCRdb kept only the in-frame ones, dropping some. V and J calls and clone size are as listed in that table; D and trimming were resolved from the DNA. The data contain 150,000 to 200,000 clones, around 88% of them singletons. This TCR came from a woman in her thirties with acute or convalescent COVID-19. V and J are TRBV11-3 and TRBJ1-1; no clear D gene. The material sequenced was peripheral blood. This CDR3 is CASSLSEDTEAFF. The DNA for the CDR3 is TGTGCCAGCAGCTTGTCGGAGGACACTGAAGCTTTCTTT.